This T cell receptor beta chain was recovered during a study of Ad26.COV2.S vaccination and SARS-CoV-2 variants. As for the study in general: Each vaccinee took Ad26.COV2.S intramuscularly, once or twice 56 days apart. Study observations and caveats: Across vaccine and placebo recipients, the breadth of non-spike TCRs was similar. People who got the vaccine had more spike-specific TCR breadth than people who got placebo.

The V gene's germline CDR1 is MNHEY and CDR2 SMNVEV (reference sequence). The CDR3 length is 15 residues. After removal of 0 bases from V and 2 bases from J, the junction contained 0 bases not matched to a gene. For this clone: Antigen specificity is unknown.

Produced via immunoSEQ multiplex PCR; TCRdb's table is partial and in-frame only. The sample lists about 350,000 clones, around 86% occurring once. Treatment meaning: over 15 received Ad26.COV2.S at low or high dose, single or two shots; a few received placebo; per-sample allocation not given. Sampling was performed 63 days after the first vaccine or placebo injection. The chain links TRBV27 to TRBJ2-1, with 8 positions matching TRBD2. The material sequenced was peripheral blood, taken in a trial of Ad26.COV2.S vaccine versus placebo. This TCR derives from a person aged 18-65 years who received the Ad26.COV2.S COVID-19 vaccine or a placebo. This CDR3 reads CASSLSRGAYNEQFF. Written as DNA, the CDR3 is TGTGCCAGCAGTTTATCGCGGGGGGCCTACAATGAGCAGTTCTTC.